This TCR beta chain was recorded in a study of T cell responses to AZD1222 COVID-19 vaccine. Study-level points and caveats: A reported finding is that nearly half of spike-specific TCRs target unmutated variant regions. The donors showed a predominance of white British ancestry and of females, with possible underestimation of clonal diversity. Every sample of the repertoires postdated the peak T cell response. Recipients of AZD1222 seropositive at baseline numbered only five or six.

Produced via immunoSEQ multiplex PCR; TCRdb's table is partial and in-frame only. The sample has 95,000 or so clones, 88% seen once; the top ten hold less than 3%. In the case of this clone: Its antigen is undetermined.

In germline, CDR1 is LNHDA, CDR2 SQIVND (reference sequence). The V end lost 4 bases, the J end lost 8 bases, and 14 bases lay between the germline ends. The CDR3 covers 13 residues. The receptor comes from an adult in good health. The sample here was peripheral blood, taken on day 0 of AZD1222 vaccination. The chain couples TRBV19 to TRBJ1-2; no clear D. CDR3 sequence: CASSTLGPSGYTF. The CDR3 nucleotides read TGTGCCAGTAGTACCCTTGGACCCTCCGGCTACACCTTC.